These 24 T cell receptor beta chains were all obtained from the same sample, sequenced in a study of identical twins. One entry per CDR3 protein, called by TCRdb with MiXCR from the 5' RACE reads. Counted here are 400,000 or so distinct CDR3 sequences, around 9% occurring once; the ten biggest clones make up under 9.5%. Input material: naive T cells sorted from blood. These receptor sequences come from a woman in her forties or fifties in good health.

The V call is TRBV29-1, the J call TRBJ2-1; D ambiguous. Looked up from germline, CDR1 is SQVTM and CDR2 is ANQGSEA. The CDR3 is made up of 12 amino acids. The V gene lost 5 bases and the J gene lost 7 bases, with 12 bases spanning the gap. CDR3 loop: CSVQQNGNEQFF. DNA for the CDR3: TGCAGCGTTCAGCAGAATGGGAATGAGCAGTTCTTC.

Many counts were recorded for this clonotype. The chain uses TRBV7-9 and TRBJ1-3; no firm D call. The V end was cut by 3 bases, the J end by 4 bases, with 10 bases between. The CDR3 totals 14 residues. The germline CDR1 and CDR2 sequences are SEHNR and FQNEAQ (reference sequence). CDR3 in amino acids: CASSFGQLGNTIYF. The CDR3 DNA follows: TGTGCCAGCAGCTTCGGGCAGCTCGGAAACACCATATATTTT. Together with reference TRBV7-9 and TRBJ1-3, the CDR3 gives the full variable domain: DTGVSQNPRHKITKRGQNVTFRCDPISEHNRLYWYRQTLGQGPEFLTYFQNEAQLEKSRLLSDRFSAERPKGSFSTLEIQRTEQGDSAMYLCASSFGQLGNTIYFGEGSWLTVV.

This clonotype was seen a few times. The genes are TRBV5-1 and TRBJ2-5; D is uncertain. The CDR3 is made up of 16 amino acids. Germline CDR1 is SGHRS and CDR2 is YFSETQ. V was shortened by 4 bases and J by 5 bases, with 21 bases between the two germline ends. The CDR3 DNA follows: TGCGCCAGCAGCACGGACCGGAACTACCGATGGGAGACCCAGTACTTC. It is translated as CASSTDRNYRWETQYF.

This clonotype was counted only a few times. The gene calls are TRBV6-5 and TRBJ2-3; D unclear. This CDR3 contains 12 residues. Germline V CDR1 and CDR2: MNHEY, SVGAGI. Trimming shortened V by 6 bases and J by 1 base, and 5 bases separated the two germline ends. DNA of the CDR3: TGTGCCAGCAGGGACGGCACAGATACGCAGTATTTT. Translated: CASRDGTDTQYF.

This clonotype appeared a few times. The chain links TRBV12-3 or TRBV12-4 to TRBJ2-1, with 9 nucleotides matching TRBD2. This CDR3 is built from 16 residues. V lost 3 bases to trimming and J lost 10 bases; unmatched junction nucleotides: 13. The CDR3 DNA is TGTGCCAGCAGTTTTTTCAGGGTAGCGGGAGTCAGGGAGCAGTTCTTC. The encoded protein is CASSFFRVAGVREQFF.

The chain joins TRBV12-3 or TRBV12-4 to TRBJ1-4; TRBD1 aligns across 12 bases. The V gene end was trimmed by 2 bases and the J gene end by 11 bases; junction bases not matched to a gene: 12. This CDR3 has 17 amino acids. Here the CDR3 DNA reads TGTGCCAGCAGTTTATGGGGACAGGGGGCGCGAGACTGGAAACTGTTTTTT. It codes for CASSLWGQGARDWKLFF.

This clonotype was seen ten or more times. The chain employs TRBV13 and TRBJ2-3, with TRBD2 as a possible D gene (6 bases). Germline V CDR1 and CDR2: PRHDT, FYEKMQ (reference sequence). The ends were cut back, 7 bases at V and 1 base at J, with 15 bases in the middle. The CDR3 loop spans 15 amino acids. CDR3 loop: CASIRRGGRTDTQYF. CDR3 nucleotide sequence: TGTGCCAGCATAAGGAGGGGAGGTCGCACAGATACGCAGTATTTT. Looking up the rest from reference TRBV13 and TRBJ2-3 gives the full variable domain: AAGVIQSPRHLIKEKRETATLKCYPIPRHDTVYWYQQGPGQDPQFLISFYEKMQSDKGSIPDRFSAQQFSDYHSELNMSSLELGDSALYFCASIRRGGRTDTQYFGPGTRLTVL.

This clonotype was seen a handful of times. The chain joins TRBV24-1 to TRBJ2-1, with a possible D match to TRBD1 (5 bases). This CDR3 region has 14 residues. CDR1 is KGHDR and CDR2 is SFDVKD in the germline V gene. Trimming took off 3 bases at V and 5 bases at J, with 10 bases between the two ends. The CDR3 DNA reads as TGTGCCACCAGTGATCGCAGGGTGAACAATGAGCAGTTCTTC. Its protein product is CATSDRRVNNEQFF.

In its sample, this clonotype was seen many times. This chain uses TRBV20-1 with TRBJ2-5; no firm D call. The germline gives CDR1 DFQATT, CDR2 SNEGSKA (reference sequence). Trimming pared 1 base from V and 0 bases from J, leaving 9 bases between. This CDR3 contains 14 residues. The CDR3 spells CSARGRIDQETQYF. In DNA form, the CDR3 reads TGCAGTGCTAGAGGACGGATAGACCAAGAGACCCAGTACTTC.

This clonotype showed up just a few times. The V and J genes are TRBV3-1 and TRBJ2-3; 7 nucleotides agree with TRBD1. In germline, CDR1 is LGHDT, CDR2 YNNKEL (reference sequence). Trimming at V came to 1 base and at J to 2 bases, leaving 12 bases not matched to a gene. The CDR3 loop spans 18 amino acids. The CDR3 loop reads CASSQGFVFGTDTDTQYF. Written as DNA, the CDR3 is TGTGCCAGCAGCCAAGGTTTCGTGTTCGGGACAGACACAGATACGCAGTATTTT.

There are many counts of this clonotype. This chain links TRBV14 with TRBJ2-1; no firm D call. This CDR3 spans 12 amino acids. CDR1 is SGHDN, CDR2 FVKESK, per germline. The V gene lost 1 base and the J gene lost 9 bases, with 7 bases spanning the gap. The CDR3 nucleotides are TGTGCCAGCAGCCAAGGAAACCTTGAGCAGTTCTTC. Translating gives CASSQGNLEQFF.

This clonotype was counted a few times. The chain joins TRBV4-1 to TRBJ1-1; 7 bases are shared with TRBD1. The CDR3 totals 15 residues. Trimming cost V 0 bases and J 1 base; bases outside gene matches: 2. CDR1 and CDR2 from the germline V gene are MGHRA and YSYEKL. The CDR3 nucleotides are TGCGCCAGCAGCCAAGAGGGACAGCCGAACACTGAAGCTTTCTTT. As protein: CASSQEGQPNTEAFF.

This clonotype was detected a few times. The chain's CDR3 is CASSLRRNEKLFF. DNA of the CDR3: TGTGCCAGCAGCTTAAGGCGAAATGAAAAACTGTTTTTT. The chain is built from TRBV11-2 and TRBJ1-4; D uncertain. Trimming left V 2 bases short and J 5 bases short, with 6 bases between. The CDR3 sequence is 13 residues long. The germline CDR1 and CDR2 sequences are SGHAT and FQNNGV.

The chain couples TRBV7-2 to TRBJ2-1, with TRBD2 matching over 9 bases. Germline CDR1 is SGHTA and CDR2 is FQGNSA. The V segment lost 3 bases and the J segment 9 bases; nucleotides outside the gene matches: 3. CDR3 length equals 13 residues. The CDR3 nucleotides are TGTGCCAGCAGCTTCGGCGGGGGGGGTGAGCAGTTCTTC. As protein: CASSFGGGGEQFF.

Turning to this clonotype: At one of its ends the junction is not consistent with the germline gene, which may arise from a read error. The chain carries TRBV20-1 and TRBJ2-3; perhaps TRBD2 as D (6 bases). Germline V gene lookup returns CDR1 DFQATT and CDR2 SNEGSKA (reference sequence). The CDR3 is 15 residues long. The DNA of the CDR3 is TGCTGTGCTAGAGATCGGGAGTTGGGCACAGATACGCAGTATTTT. Protein product: CCARDRELGTDTQYF.

This clonotype was counted a few times. This rearrangement joins TRBV7-8 to TRBJ2-1; no clear D gene. Between the trimmed V and J ends, which lost 4 bases and 4 bases, there was a span of 11 bases. The germline V gene encodes CDR1 SGHVS and CDR2 FQNEAQ. CDR3 size: 14 residues. In DNA form, the CDR3 reads TGTGCCAGCAGCTACGATCAGCTGTACAATGAGCAGTTCTTC. Encoded protein: CASSYDQLYNEQFF.

This clonotype came up many times. The J gene is TRBJ1-5, the V gene TRBV6-5; the match to TRBD1 covers 7 bases. Germline V gene sequence: CDR1 MNHEY, CDR2 SVGAGI. The CDR3 spans 13 residues. The junction had 3 bases not matched to a gene; V was cut back by 3 bases and J by 7 bases. The DNA for the CDR3 is TGTGCCAGCAGTTATCAGGGGGACCAGCCCCAGCATTTT. Amino acids: CASSYQGDQPQHF.

This clonotype was recorded at least ten times. This chain connects TRBV4-2 to TRBJ2-3; 7 bases are shared with TRBD2. J gave up 13 bases and V 0 bases, and 7 bases lay outside the gene matches. This CDR3 region has 13 residues. Germline V gene data show CDR1 as LGHNA and CDR2 as YNFKEQ. CDR3 region: CASSQEERDAEYF. CDR3 nucleotides: TGTGCCAGCAGCCAAGAGGAGCGGGATGCGGAGTATTTT.

This clonotype occurred many times. This chain links TRBV12-3 or TRBV12-4 with TRBJ1-1; D not resolved. The V end was cut by 7 bases, the J end by 0 bases, with 12 bases between. This CDR3 has 14 residues. CDR3 loop: CASTTTRVNTEAFF. CDR3 sequence (DNA): TGTGCCAGCACCACCACCCGGGTGAACACTGAAGCTTTCTTT.

The rearrangement joins TRBV7-9 to TRBJ2-2; tentatively, D is TRBD1 (6 bases). V was clipped by 2 bases and J by 0 bases, with 13 bases between them. CDR1 is SEHNR and CDR2 is FQNEAQ in the germline V gene (reference sequence). The CDR3 consists of 17 residues. CDR3 loop: CASSLIAGVPNTGELFF. The CDR3 DNA reads as TGTGCCAGCAGCTTAATAGCAGGGGTACCGAACACCGGGGAGCTGTTTTTT.

This clonotype was recorded a few times. The rearrangement links TRBV27 to TRBJ2-7; D is possibly TRBD1 (6 bases). The CDR3 covers 15 residues. The V end lost 3 bases, the J end lost 0 bases, and 12 bases lay between the germline ends. Per the germline V gene, CDR1 is MNHEY and CDR2 is SMNVEV (reference sequence). The CDR3 DNA sequence: TGTGCCAGCAGTTTCGCAGGGGCCAGCTCCTACGAGCAGTACTTC. Protein sequence: CASSFAGASSYEQYF.

A few counts support this clonotype. This chain links TRBV6-5 with TRBJ2-7; TRBD1 might be the D (6 bases). CDR1 and CDR2 from the germline V gene are MNHEY and SVGAGI. V was shortened by 2 bases and J by 5 bases, with 16 bases between the two germline ends. The CDR3 sequence is 15 residues long. CDR3 residues: CASSYVAGVGNEQYF. Here the CDR3 DNA reads TGTGCCAGCAGTTACGTTGCAGGGGTAGGAAACGAGCAGTACTTC.

This clonotype was counted at least ten times. The chain employs TRBV20-1 and TRBJ2-1; weak D call: TRBD1 (6 bases). Germline lookup yields CDR1 DFQATT and CDR2 SNEGSKA (reference sequence). Deletions cut 3 bases from V and 3 bases from J, with 12 bases between. This CDR3 is built from 14 residues. In DNA form, the CDR3 reads TGCAGTGCTAGCTCCGGACAGAGCTACAATGAGCAGTTCTTC. This sequence encodes CSASSGQSYNEQFF.

This clonotype was detected many times. This chain uses TRBV7-8 with TRBJ2-1; the D gene is possibly TRBD1 (5 bases). Germline-derived CDR1 and CDR2 are SGHVS and FQNEAQ. The CDR3 totals 15 residues. Deletions cut 7 bases from V and 2 bases from J, with 15 bases between. CDR3 nucleotides: TGTGCCAGCATCCTGGGCAGGGCTACCTACAATGAGCAGTTCTTC. This translates into CASILGRATYNEQFF. The variable domain in full, with the rest retrieved from reference TRBV7-8 and TRBJ2-1, is GAGVSQSPRYKVAKRGQDVALRCDPISGHVSLFWYQQALGQGPEFLTYFQNEAQLDKSGLPSDRFFAERPEGSVSTLKIQRTQQEDSAVYLCASILGRATYNEQFFGPGTRLTVL.